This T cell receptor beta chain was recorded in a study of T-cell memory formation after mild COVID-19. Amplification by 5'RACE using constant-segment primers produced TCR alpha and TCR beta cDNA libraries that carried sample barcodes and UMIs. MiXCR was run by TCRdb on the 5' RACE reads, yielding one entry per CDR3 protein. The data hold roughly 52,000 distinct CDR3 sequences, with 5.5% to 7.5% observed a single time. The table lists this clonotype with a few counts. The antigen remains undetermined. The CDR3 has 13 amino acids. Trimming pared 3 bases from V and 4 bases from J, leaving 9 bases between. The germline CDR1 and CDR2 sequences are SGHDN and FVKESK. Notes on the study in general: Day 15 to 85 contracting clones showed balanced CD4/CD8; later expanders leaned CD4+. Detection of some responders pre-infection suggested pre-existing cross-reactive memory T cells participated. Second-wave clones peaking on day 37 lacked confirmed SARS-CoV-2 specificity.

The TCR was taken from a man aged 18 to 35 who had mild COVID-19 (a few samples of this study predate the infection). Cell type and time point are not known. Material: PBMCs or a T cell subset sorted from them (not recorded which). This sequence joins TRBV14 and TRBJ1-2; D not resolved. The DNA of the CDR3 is TGTGCCAGCAGCCAGGCCCTAGGCTATGGCTACACCTTC. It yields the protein CASSQALGYGYTF.